This record covers a single T cell receptor (beta chain). These data originate in a study of OX40 agonist ivuxolimab in advanced cancers. The CDR3 extends over 14 amino acids. J gave up 2 bases and V 8 bases, and 5 bases lay outside the gene matches. Germline V gene lookup returns CDR1 PRHDT and CDR2 FYEKMQ (reference sequence). Clones were read by immunoSEQ multiplex PCR, and TCRdb kept only the in-frame ones, dropping some. The sample includes 80,000 or so clones, 85% to 90% of them seen just once. The rearrangement uses TRBV13 and TRBJ2-7, with 11 bases aligning to TRBD2. Source: CD4+ or CD8+ T cells sorted from blood, taken in a trial of the OX40 agonist ivuxolimab. The TCR was taken from an adult with an advanced solid tumor such as melanoma, head and neck, liver or kidney cancer. The CDR3 nucleotides are TGTGCCAGCCGCACTAGCGGGAGAACCTACGAGCAGTACTTC. It is translated as CASRTSGRTYEQYF.